These T cell receptor beta chains were read from a single sample in a study of blood T cell repertoires in COVID-19. Sequencing was performed with immunoSEQ multiplex PCR; in TCRdb, only in-frame clones are kept and a portion is missing. The sample includes about 320,000 clones, around nine tenths seen only once; the top ten take roughly 2.6%. The sample consisted of PBMCs or T cells enriched from blood (not recorded which). The source is a man between 60 and 70 years old who had recovered from COVID-19. Both conserved end residues are part of each CDR3. D genes are given only for firm matches. The size of a clone is reported for some rows only, either as once, few or many, or as a class for expanded clones.

D gene	V gene	clone size	J gene	CDR3 protein	CDR3 DNA
TRBD2	TRBV19	NA	TRBJ2-4	CASSKSGGAVAKNIQYF	TGTGCCAGTAGTAAGAGCGGGGGGGCTGTAGCCAAAAACATTCAGTACTTC
NA	TRBV7-8	NA	TRBJ1-6	CASSLVEGNNSPLHF	TGTGCCAGCAGCTTGGTGGAGGGTAATAATTCACCCCTCCACTTT
NA	TRBV19	NA	TRBJ2-7	CASRGLGEPEQYF	TGTGCCAGTAGGGGCTTAGGGGAACCCGAGCAGTACTTC
TRBD2	TRBV7-8	NA	TRBJ2-3	CASSKSGRLTDTQYF	TGTGCCAGCAGCAAAAGCGGGAGGCTCACAGATACGCAGTATTTT
TRBD1	TRBV18	NA	TRBJ2-7	CASSPRGDRGYEQYF	TGTGCCAGCTCACCTCGGGGGGACAGGGGCTACGAGCAGTACTTC
TRBD1	TRBV6-5	NA	TRBJ2-5	CASSFEGALGTQYF	TGTGCCAGCAGCTTCGAGGGGGCCCTGGGGACCCAGTACTTC
NA	TRBV10-3	NA	TRBJ1-3	CAISEAAGSVSGNTIYF	TGTGCCATCAGTGAGGCCGCCGGGAGCGTGAGCGGAAACACCATATATTTT
NA	TRBV2	once	TRBJ2-5	CASSEAPETQYF	TGTGCCAGCAGTGAGGCCCCAGAGACCCAGTACTTC
TRBD2	TRBV7-9	NA	TRBJ2-3	CASSALAGVEADTQYF	TGTGCCAGCAGCGCCCTAGCGGGAGTAGAGGCAGATACGCAGTATTTT
NA	TRBV7-9	NA	TRBJ2-7	CASSPSSYEQYF	TGTGCCAGCAGCCCTAGCTCCTACGAGCAGTACTTC
NA	TRBV24-1	NA	TRBJ2-3	CATSDLTGVTDTQYF	TGTGCCACCAGTGATTTAACGGGAGTCACAGATACGCAGTATTTT
TRBD2	TRBV3-1/TRBV3-2	NA	TRBJ2-1	CASSGTSNEQFF	TGTGCCAGCAGCGGGACTAGCAATGAGCAGTTCTTC
NA	TRBV27	NA	TRBJ2-1	CASSGLGGTLEYNEQFF	TGTGCCAGCAGTGGGCTTGGGGGGACTTTGGAGTACAATGAGCAGTTCTTC
NA	TRBV30	once	TRBJ2-2	CAWSVAWNTGELFF	TGTGCCTGGAGTGTGGCCTGGAACACCGGGGAGCTGTTTTTT
NA	TRBV3-1/TRBV3-2	NA	TRBJ2-1	CASSLLFGLESSYNEQFF	TGTGCCAGCAGCCTTCTTTTCGGGTTAGAGAGCTCCTACAATGAGCAGTTCTTC
NA	TRBV6-6	once	TRBJ1-1	CASSYSRQLMNTEAFF	TGTGCCAGCAGTTACTCGCGACAGCTTATGAACACTGAAGCTTTCTTT
TRBD1	TRBV3-1/TRBV3-2	NA	TRBJ2-2	CASSQVTGGTGELFF	TGTGCCAGCAGCCAAGTGACAGGGGGCACCGGGGAGCTGTTTTTT
TRBD2	TRBV24-1	NA	TRBJ2-3	CATSELGTSGDTQYF	TGTGCCACCAGTGAACTCGGGACTAGCGGAGATACGCAGTATTTT
TRBD1	TRBV4-2	NA	TRBJ1-2	CASSQDQGGFSGYTF	TGTGCCAGCAGCCAAGATCAGGGGGGTTTCTCTGGCTACACCTTC
NA	TRBV19	NA	TRBJ2-1	CASSISRGNEQFF	TGTGCCAGTAGTATAAGTCGGGGGAATGAGCAGTTCTTC
NA	TRBV5-1	NA	TRBJ2-1	CASSSRPGDNNEQFF	TGCGCCAGCAGCTCTCGGCCCGGGGACAACAATGAGCAGTTCTTC
NA	TRBV5-8	NA	TRBJ1-5	CASRGRLRGLGPQHF	TGTGCCAGCAGGGGTAGACTCCGTGGCTTAGGGCCCCAGCATTTT
TRBD1	TRBV4-2	once	TRBJ1-3	CTSSQEVAGTGSPYSGNTIYF	TGTACCAGCAGCCAAGAAGTAGCCGGGACAGGGTCGCCCTACTCTGGAAACACCATATATTTT
TRBD2	TRBV4-1	NA	TRBJ2-2	CASSQEAGGPTGELFF	TGCGCCAGCAGCCAAGAAGCGGGAGGGCCGACCGGGGAGCTGTTTTTT
TRBD1	TRBV12-5	NA	TRBJ2-7	CASGQGTAYEQYF	TGTGCTAGTGGTCAAGGGACAGCCTACGAGCAGTACTTC
TRBD1	TRBV6-5	NA	TRBJ1-3	CASRGTGTGNTIYF	TGTGCCAGCAGGGGGACAGGGACTGGAAACACCATATATTTT
NA	TRBV11-3	once	TRBJ2-1	CASREGTGSSSYNEQFF	TGTGCCAGCAGAGAAGGAACAGGGTCAAGCTCCTACAATGAGCAGTTCTTC
TRBD2	TRBV7-3	NA	TRBJ2-2	CASSLGRDNTGELFF	TGTGCCAGCAGCTTAGGGAGGGATAACACCGGGGAGCTGTTTTTT
NA	TRBV27	NA	TRBJ2-3	CASAHADLDIGRDTQYF	TGTGCCAGCGCCCACGCCGACTTAGATATCGGTCGAGATACGCAGTATTTT
TRBD1	TRBV3-1/TRBV3-2	NA	TRBJ1-1	CASSHDTGVVNTEAFF	TGTGCCAGCAGCCACGACACAGGGGTAGTGAACACTGAAGCTTTCTTT
TRBD2	TRBV18	NA	TRBJ2-1	CASSPTGGLAGGRHNEQFF	TGTGCCAGCTCACCGACCGGGGGACTAGCGGGGGGGCGGCACAATGAGCAGTTCTTC
TRBD2	TRBV5-1	NA	TRBJ2-3	CASSLFERDLADTQYF	TGCGCCAGCAGCTTATTCGAGCGGGATCTCGCAGATACGCAGTATTTT